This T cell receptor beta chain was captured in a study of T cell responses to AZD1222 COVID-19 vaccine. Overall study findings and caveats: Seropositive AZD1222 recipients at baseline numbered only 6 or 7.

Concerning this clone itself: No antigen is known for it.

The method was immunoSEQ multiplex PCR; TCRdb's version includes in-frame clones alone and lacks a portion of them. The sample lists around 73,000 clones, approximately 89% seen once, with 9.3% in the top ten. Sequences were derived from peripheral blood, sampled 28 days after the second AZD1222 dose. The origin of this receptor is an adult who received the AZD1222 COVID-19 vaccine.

The CDR3 sequence: CASGPGTGFYDTF. Written as DNA, the CDR3 is TGTGCCAGCGGCCCCGGGACGGGGTTTTATGACACCTTC. The chain is built from TRBV7-2 and TRBJ1-2; tentative D call: TRBD1 (5 bases). Germline values: CDR1 SGHTA, CDR2 FQGNSA. The CDR3 loop spans 13 amino acids. V dropped 8 bases and J dropped 12 bases, with 22 bases sitting between them. Variable domain in full (rest from reference TRBV7-2 and TRBJ1-2): GAGVSQSPSNKVTEKGKDVELRCDPISGHTALYWYRQSLGQGLEFLIYFQGNSAPDKSGLPSDRFSAERTGGSVSTLTIQRTQQEDSAVYLCASGPGTGFYDTFGSGTRLTVV.